This is a list of T cell receptor beta chains from one sample in a study of OX40 agonist ivuxolimab in advanced cancers. Sequenced by immunoSEQ multiplex PCR; TCRdb stores in-frame clones only, minus some. This table has about 93,000 clones, 85% to 95% appearing once. The sample consisted of CD4+ or CD8+ T cells sorted from blood, taken in a trial of the OX40 agonist ivuxolimab. Source of these receptors: an adult with an advanced solid tumor such as melanoma, head and neck, liver or kidney cancer. Both conserved end residues are part of each CDR3.

TRBV9,TRBJ2-1,CASSNSGGALRNEQFF
TRBV4-1,TRBJ2-7,CASSQALAGLAYEQYF
TRBV6-5,TRBJ2-1,CASSLIAGGVNEQFF
TRBV6-5,TRBJ2-3,CASSYHGTDTQYF
TRBV11-2,TRBJ2-1,CASSLGGINEQFF
TRBV7-6,TRBJ1-6,CASSLEGLYNSPLHF
TRBV29-1,TRBJ1-1,CSVVGNTEAFF
TRBV10-3,TRBJ2-7,CAISVVDLRDGQYF
TRBV27,TRBJ2-6,CASSVSGANVLTF
TRBV6-5,TRBJ1-2,CASTKGDGYTF
TRBV11-2,TRBJ2-2,CASSPRGGGGNTGELFF
TRBV5-6,TRBJ1-1,CASSSGPGTEAFF
TRBV5-7,TRBJ2-2,CASSNRGNTGELFF
TRBV7-2,TRBJ2-2,CASSLNGYRGRVTGELFF
TRBV27,TRBJ1-5,CASGRTNNQPQHF
TRBV6-5,TRBJ1-2,CASSFRQNYGYTF
TRBV5-1,TRBJ1-3,CASSLEGRGGNTIYF
TRBV25-1,TRBJ2-5,CASSGGYQETQYF
TRBV5-1,TRBJ2-5,CASSEDRWETQYF
TRBV13,TRBJ2-1,CASSLGPGVGNEQFF
TRBV4-3,TRBJ2-7,CASSQDQGGYEQYF
TRBV9,TRBJ2-2,CASSASSGGNTGELFF
TRBV5-6,TRBJ1-2,CASSLGGMAGYTF
TRBV19,TRBJ2-1,CASSISRERDIHNEQFF